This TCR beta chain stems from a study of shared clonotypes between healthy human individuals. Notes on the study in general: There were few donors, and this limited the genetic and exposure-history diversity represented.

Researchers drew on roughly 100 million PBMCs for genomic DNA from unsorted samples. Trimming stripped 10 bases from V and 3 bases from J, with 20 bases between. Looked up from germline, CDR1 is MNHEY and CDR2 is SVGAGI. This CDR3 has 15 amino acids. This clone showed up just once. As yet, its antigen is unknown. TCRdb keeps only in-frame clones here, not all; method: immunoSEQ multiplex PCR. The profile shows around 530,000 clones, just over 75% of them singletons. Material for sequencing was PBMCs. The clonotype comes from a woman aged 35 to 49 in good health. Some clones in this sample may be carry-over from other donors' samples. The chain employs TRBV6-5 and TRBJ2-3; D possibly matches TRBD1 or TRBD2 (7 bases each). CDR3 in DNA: TGTGCCACCTCAGGGGGGAACGGGGGGACAGATACGCAGTATTTT. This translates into CATSGGNGGTDTQYF.